The sequence of this TCR beta chain was determined in a study of blood T cell repertoires in COVID-19. Study context: Sites in the United States, Italy and Spain provided acute and convalescent COVID-19 samples.

This clone has just a few counts. The CDR3 runs to 14 residues. Trimming removed 5 bases at V and 4 bases at J, with 12 bases between. From germline, CDR1 is MNHEY and CDR2 SVGAGI. As processed by the authors: The authors estimated nucleated cell counts from reference gene primer amplification. The protocol was immunoSEQ multiplex PCR, while the TCRdb copy is restricted to in-frame clones and leaves out a portion. V and J calls and clone size are given by that table; D and trimming were obtained from the DNA. The sample shows 150,000 to 200,000 clones, 86% of them seen only once. V gene TRBV6-5 combines with J gene TRBJ2-4, with D possibly matching TRBD2 (5 bases). Specimen: peripheral blood. The receptor was isolated from a man aged 50-60 years with active or convalescent COVID-19. As DNA, the CDR3 is TGTGCCAGCAGTAGGCACGGGGAGAAAAACATTCAGTACTTC. It is translated as CASSRHGEKNIQYF.